These 24 T cell receptor beta chains originate from one sample sequenced in a study of T cells after yellow fever vaccination. MiXCR was run by TCRdb on the 5' RACE reads, yielding one entry per CDR3 protein. The data hold a few hundred thousand distinct CDR3 sequences, with approximately 4.2% observed a single time. Source: PBMCs, taken 5 days after the yellow fever booster vaccination. The source is a man aged 18 to 29 who received the YFV17D yellow fever vaccine.

This clonotype was counted at least ten times. V is TRBV12-3 or TRBV12-4 and J is TRBJ2-5; a possible D gene is TRBD2 (5 bases). The CDR3 totals 14 residues. V lost 8 bases, J lost 5 bases, and 18 bases lay in between. The CDR3 DNA is TGTGCCAGCGGCGCGGGTTGGGTCGCCGAGACCCAGTACTTC. Protein: CASGAGWVAETQYF.

This clonotype was counted ten times or more. The chain carries TRBV6-5 and TRBJ2-3, with D possibly TRBD2 on 7 matching bases. The germline V and J ends were trimmed by 1 base and 3 bases, with 11 bases remaining between them. The CDR3 has 15 amino acids. CDR1 is MNHEY and CDR2 is SVGAGI in the germline V gene. The CDR3 DNA reads as TGTGCCAGCAGTTACTGGGGGGGGCGGACAGATACGCAGTATTTT. Translation gives CASSYWGGRTDTQYF.

This clonotype has ten or more counts. The chain combines TRBV19 with TRBJ2-3; D is unresolved. This CDR3 is 12 amino acids long. Trimming removed 5 bases at V and 4 bases at J, with 7 bases between. Germline assignment: CDR1 LNHDA and CDR2 SQIVND (reference sequence). DNA for the CDR3: TGTGCCAGTAGTCGAGCTGCAGATACGCAGTATTTT. Protein sequence: CASSRAADTQYF.

This clonotype was observed at least ten times. The J gene is TRBJ2-3, the V gene TRBV7-8, with D possibly matching TRBD1 (5 bases). This CDR3 spans 19 amino acids. In germline, CDR1 is SGHVS, CDR2 FQNEAQ. Trimming shortened V by 5 bases and J by 2 bases, and 26 bases separated the two germline ends. The CDR3 here is CASSTTIRGESDITDTQYF. CDR3 bases: TGTGCCAGCAGCACGACCATAAGGGGCGAATCGGACATCACAGATACGCAGTATTTT.

This sequence joins TRBV12-3 or TRBV12-4 and TRBJ1-5, with a tentative D call TRBD1 (5 bases). The CDR3 sequence is 17 residues long. V was cut by 7 bases and J by 0 bases, with 19 bases left in between. CDR3 amino acids: CASMPGTLIYSNQPQHF. The CDR3 bases are TGTGCCAGCATGCCCGGGACGCTAATTTATAGCAATCAGCCCCAGCATTTT.

This rearrangement joins TRBV19 to TRBJ1-1; D is unresolved. Germline V lookup: CDR1 LNHDA, CDR2 SQIVND (reference sequence). V gave up 3 bases and J gave up 0 bases, with 14 bases separating them. The CDR3 consists of 16 residues. The CDR3 nucleotides read TGTGCCAGTAGTATCGACGGGGAACGGATGAACACTGAAGCTTTCTTT. Amino acid sequence: CASSIDGERMNTEAFF.

This clonotype came up a few times. The chain has TRBV6-5 and TRBJ1-4, with D tentatively TRBD1 (6 bases). Trimming cost V 4 bases and J 0 bases, with 6 bases left between them. The CDR3 is 14 amino acids. Per germline, CDR1 MNHEY and CDR2 SVGAGI. The DNA of the CDR3 is TGTGCCAGCAGTTGGACAGCAACTAATGAAAAACTGTTTTTT. Protein product: CASSWTATNEKLFF.

The CDR3 protein is CSVELRAETQYF. In DNA, the CDR3 is TGCAGCGTTGAATTGCGGGCAGAGACCCAGTACTTC. The chain uses TRBV29-1 and TRBJ2-5; possible D gene TRBD2, 5 bases. The CDR3 has 12 amino acids. Trimming cost V 2 bases and J 4 bases, with 8 bases left between them. Germline-derived CDR1 and CDR2 are SQVTM and ANQGSEA.

This rearrangement joins TRBV4-3 to TRBJ2-3, with 7 nucleotides matching TRBD2. The ends lost 0 bases at V and 6 bases at J; junction bases unmatched: 12. The CDR3 totals 17 residues. Germline V gives CDR1 LGHNA, CDR2 YSLEER. CDR3 sequence reads: CASSQDFGGSYSDTQYF. The CDR3, as DNA: TGCGCCAGCAGCCAAGATTTCGGGGGGTCCTACTCCGATACGCAGTATTTT.

The chain joins TRBV5-1 to TRBJ2-5; no firm D call. The CDR3 contains 14 residues. V lost 5 bases and J lost 3, with 14 bases in between. Germline V gives CDR1 SGHRS, CDR2 YFSETQ. CDR3 sequence (DNA): TGCGCCAGCAGGCGACTGGCGGCTGAAGAGACCCAGTACTTC. Protein product: CASRRLAAEETQYF.

A few counts support this clonotype. The V call is TRBV29-1, the J call TRBJ2-3; D perhaps matches TRBD2 (6 bases). Germline loops: CDR1 SQVTM, CDR2 ANQGSEA. The CDR3 runs to 13 residues. Trimming stripped 6 bases from V and 1 base from J, with 11 bases between. DNA of the CDR3: TGCAGCGTCTCCGGGACTGGCACAGATACGCAGTATTTT. Translated: CSVSGTGTDTQYF.

This clonotype was picked up a small number of times. The V and J genes are TRBV7-2 and TRBJ2-7, with 10 nucleotides matching TRBD1. Germline trimming cut 4 bases from V and 2 bases from J; bases unmatched to any gene: 8. The length of the CDR3 is 16 residues. Germline CDR1 and CDR2: SGHTA and FQGNSA. In DNA, the CDR3 is TGTGCCAGCAGCTACCAGGACAGGGGGACAACCTACGAGCAGTACTTC. This sequence encodes CASSYQDRGTTYEQYF.

This clonotype was observed a few times. V and J are TRBV12-3 or TRBV12-4 and TRBJ2-4; 11 bases are shared with TRBD1. This CDR3 region has 14 residues. The V gene end was trimmed by 6 bases and the J gene end by 8 bases; junction bases not matched to a gene: 6. The CDR3 sequence: CASRRTGGLDIQYF. The CDR3 DNA is TGTGCCAGCAGACGGACAGGGGGCTTGGACATTCAGTACTTC.

This clonotype was seen more than once but under ten times. V is TRBV7-8 and J is TRBJ1-6; 8 nucleotides line up with TRBD1. In germline, CDR1 is SGHVS, CDR2 FQNEAQ. The CDR3 is 14 residues long. Trimming cost V 3 bases and J 8 bases; bases outside gene matches: 3. This chain's CDR3 is CASSLTGDYSPLHF. The CDR3 DNA reads TGTGCCAGCAGCTTGACAGGGGACTATTCACCCCTCCACTTT. Complete variable domain (other parts from reference TRBV7-8 and TRBJ1-6): GAGVSQSPRYKVAKRGQDVALRCDPISGHVSLFWYQQALGQGPEFLTYFQNEAQLDKSGLPSDRFFAERPEGSVSTLKIQRTQQEDSAVYLCASSLTGDYSPLHFGNGTRLTVT.

This clonotype has only a few counts. This chain uses TRBV7-2 with TRBJ1-4; no definite D call. This CDR3 is built from 13 residues. CDR1 and CDR2 from the germline V gene are SGHTA and FQGNSA. Trimming left V 6 bases short and J 4 bases short, with 9 bases between. CDR3 DNA sequence: TGTGCCAGCAGGGGGAACGTTAATGAAAAACTGTTTTTT. Translated: CASRGNVNEKLFF.

The table lists this clonotype with a few counts. The chain recombines TRBV7-3 with TRBJ2-7; D is undetermined. Trimming took off 5 bases at V and 6 bases at J, with 14 bases between the two ends. CDR1 and CDR2 (germline): SGHTA, FQGTGA. CDR3 length: 13 amino acids. The CDR3 spells CASSASRSSEQYF. The CDR3 DNA sequence: TGTGCCAGCAGCGCATCGCGGTCCAGCGAGCAGTACTTC.

There are a few counts of this clonotype. The chain combines TRBV12-3 or TRBV12-4 with TRBJ2-1; the match to TRBD2 covers 9 bases. This CDR3 contains 14 residues. Unmatched junction bases numbered 8, after V lost 7 bases and J lost 7 bases. Written as DNA, the CDR3 is TGTGCCAGCACCAAAGGCGGGGGGGAGAATGAGCAGTTCTTC. Translated, it gives CASTKGGGENEQFF.

Here the CDR3 reads CASSIRLAGGEQFF. CDR3 nucleotide sequence: TGTGCCAGCAGTATCCGACTAGCGGGGGGAGAGCAGTTCTTC. J is TRBJ2-1 and V is TRBV6-2 or TRBV6-3; 13 bases are a match to TRBD2. CDR1 and CDR2 from the germline V gene are MNHEY and SVGEGT. The CDR3 sequence is 14 residues long. V gave up 5 bases and J gave up 10 bases; unmatched junction bases: 5.

This clonotype has ten or more counts. The rearrangement links TRBV19 to TRBJ1-5, with D unclear. V was clipped by 3 bases and J by 4 bases, with 4 bases between them. The CDR3 has 12 amino acids. Germline CDR1 and CDR2: LNHDA and SQIVND (reference sequence). The CDR3, as DNA: TGTGCCAGTAGTATCCCGAATCAGCCCCAGCATTTT. It yields the protein CASSIPNQPQHF.

This clonotype was seen more than once but under ten times. This chain uses TRBV7-2 with TRBJ2-3; D remains ambiguous. The CDR3 is made up of 16 amino acids. Germline V lookup: CDR1 SGHTA, CDR2 FQGNSA. V was trimmed by 0 bases and J by 5 bases, leaving 15 bases between them. CDR3 coding DNA: TGTGCCAGCAGCTTAGCGGATGCTAGTGGATTAGATACGCAGTATTTT. It codes for CASSLADASGLDTQYF.

V usage is TRBV12-3 or TRBV12-4 and J usage is TRBJ1-4, with no clear D. CDR3 length: 14 amino acids. V lost 3 bases and J lost 4, with 9 bases in between. In nucleotides, the CDR3 is TGTGCCAGCAGTTTTGACGGCGTTAATGAAAAACTGTTTTTT. Translation gives CASSFDGVNEKLFF.

The table lists this clonotype with a few counts. This chain links TRBV5-1 with TRBJ2-5; D is ambiguous. Germline V gives CDR1 SGHRS, CDR2 YFSETQ. Trimming cost V 4 bases and J 0 bases, with 10 bases left between them. CDR3 length: 14 residues. CDR3 protein: CASSEATYQETQYF. The CDR3 coding sequence is TGCGCCAGCAGCGAGGCGACGTACCAAGAGACCCAGTACTTC. Variable domain in full (rest from reference TRBV5-1 and TRBJ2-5): KAGVTQTPRYLIKTRGQQVTLSCSPISGHRSVSWYQQTPGQGLQFLFEYFSETQRNKGNFPGRFSGRQFSNSRSEMNVSTLELGDSALYLCASSEATYQETQYFGPGTRLLVL.

V is TRBV4-3 and J is TRBJ1-1; unclear D gene. Trimming cost V 0 bases and J 4 bases, with 15 bases left between them. CDR3 length equals 16 residues. Per the germline V gene, CDR1 is LGHNA and CDR2 is YSLEER. CDR3 in amino acids: CASSQEPYRKGTEAFF. In DNA, the CDR3 is TGCGCCAGCAGCCAAGAACCTTACAGAAAGGGCACTGAAGCTTTCTTT.

This clonotype appeared many times. The chain has TRBV5-1 and TRBJ2-3; D possibly uses TRBD1 or TRBD2 (5 bases each). In germline, CDR1 is SGHRS, CDR2 YFSETQ. The V end was cut by 2 bases, the J end by 7 bases, with 14 bases between. This CDR3 comprises 14 residues. CDR3 sequence: CASSFGDEYNTQYF. The CDR3 nucleotides read TGCGCCAGCAGCTTCGGGGACGAATACAATACGCAGTATTTT.